Reported below is one TCR beta chain. The antigen remains unidentified. With 5 bases clipped from V and 4 bases from J, the junction kept 8 bases outside the gene matches. CDR3 length equals 15 residues. Germline V gene sequence: CDR1 MDHEN, CDR2 SYDVKM. The data originate from a study of blood T cells in healthy people across ages. Study-wide results and caveats: Age showed a roughly linear inverse relationship with TCR beta diversity per million T cells. In these data, TCR beta diversity tracked strongly with naive T cell percentage.

A second PCR, run for roughly 7 to 12 cycles, used a sample-barcoded 5' primer plus a J-beta primer mix. Every sample gave at least 3 million paired-end reads containing CDR3. A single record per CDR3 protein comes from TCRdb applying MiXCR to the 5' RACE reads. The sample includes about 1 million distinct CDR3 sequences, 45% of them seen just once. The genes are TRBV28 and TRBJ2-4, with 7 bases aligning to TRBD1. The sample was blood. The sequence derives from a woman aged 60-75 years in good health. Here the CDR3 reads CASSPPRDRKNIQYF. DNA for the CDR3: TGTGCCAGCAGTCCCCCCCGGGACAGAAAAAACATTCAGTACTTC.